These T cell receptor beta chains were read from a single sample in a study of cytomegalovirus exposure and HLA in healthy donors. TCRdb keeps only in-frame clones here, not all; method: immunoSEQ multiplex PCR. The sample lists fewer than 200,000 clones; about four fifths were seen once. Sequencing was carried out using PBMCs. The receptors were gathered from a woman between 18 and 29 years old in good health and CMV-seropositive. The CDR3 runs from the conserved cysteine through the conserved F or W. The D gene is left open where the match is weak. Where a row states a size, it is once, few, many or the class of an expanded clone; other rows omit it.

size	D	V	J	CDR3	DNA
.	.	TRBV4-1	TRBJ2-7	CASSQPINRGGDPSYEQYF	TGCGCCAGCAGCCAACCTATAAACCGCGGGGGCGACCCTTCCTACGAGCAGTACTTC
.	.	TRBV27	TRBJ2-5	CASSLLGGRKTQYF	TGTGCCAGCAGTTTACTGGGGGGGCGGAAGACCCAGTACTTC
few	.	TRBV6-5	TRBJ1-4	CASSYSQDEKLFF	TGTGCCAGCAGTTACAGTCAGGATGAAAAACTGTTTTTT
few	.	TRBV15	TRBJ1-5	CATSRDQRASGGGGNQPQHF	TGTGCCACCAGCAGAGATCAAAGGGCCTCCGGCGGGGGCGGCAATCAGCCCCAGCATTTT
.	TRBD1	TRBV27	TRBJ1-1	CASSLSLYRDRDEAFF	TGTGCCAGCAGTCTATCCCTTTACCGGGACAGGGACGAAGCTTTCTTT
few	TRBD2	TRBV14	TRBJ2-7	CASSQLAGVGEQYF	TGTGCCAGCAGCCAACTAGCGGGGGTAGGCGAGCAGTACTTC
.	TRBD1	TRBV5-1	TRBJ1-2	CASSPQSGTASGGYTF	TGCGCCAGCAGCCCACAATCCGGGACAGCTTCGGGGGGCTACACCTTC
once	TRBD2	TRBV5-4	TRBJ2-1	CASSFSGGAYNEQFF	TGTGCCAGCAGCTTTAGCGGGGGGGCCTACAATGAGCAGTTCTTC
once	TRBD1	TRBV2	TRBJ2-5	CASMGQLAQETQYF	TGTGCCAGCATGGGACAGCTGGCCCAAGAGACCCAGTACTTC
.	.	TRBV5-4	TRBJ1-1	CASSFGGSNTEAFF	TGTGCCAGCAGCTTCGGGGGTTCGAACACTGAAGCTTTCTTT
.	.	TRBV4-2	TRBJ1-2	CASSQRRNSPNYGYTF	TGTGCCAGCAGCCAACGGAGGAACAGTCCTAACTATGGCTACACCTTC
.	.	TRBV11-2	TRBJ2-1	CASSLDYGASYNEQFF	TGTGCCAGCAGCTTAGATTATGGGGCCTCCTACAATGAGCAGTTCTTC
.	.	TRBV5-4	TRBJ2-3	CASSSGGGGDTQYF	TGTGCCAGCAGCTCAGGAGGCGGAGGCGATACGCAGTATTTT
.	.	TRBV2	TRBJ1-5	CASSDPAGTEDNQPQHF	TGTGCCAGCAGTGACCCGGCTGGGACTGAGGACAATCAGCCCCAGCATTTT
.	TRBD2	TRBV5-1	TRBJ2-7	CASSQSSGGNYEQYF	TGCGCCAGCAGCCAATCTAGCGGGGGGAACTACGAGCAGTACTTC
.	TRBD2	TRBV27	TRBJ2-1	CASSWASGVNEQFF	TGTGCCAGCAGTTGGGCTAGCGGGGTCAATGAGCAGTTCTTC
.	TRBD1	TRBV6-6	TRBJ1-1	CASETGGIGREAFF	TGTGCCAGCGAGACAGGGGGCATTGGGCGAGAAGCTTTCTTT
.	.	TRBV29-1	TRBJ2-1	CSVEDLVDLDRVYNEQFF	TGCAGCGTTGAAGATCTGGTCGATTTAGATCGGGTATACAATGAGCAGTTCTTC
.	TRBD1	TRBV29-1	TRBJ1-5	CSVGDRGLQPQHF	TGCAGCGTTGGGGACAGGGGGCTTCAGCCCCAGCATTTT
.	.	TRBV29-1	TRBJ2-5	CSVERQAETQYF	TGCAGCGTTGAGCGACAGGCAGAGACCCAGTACTTC
.	.	TRBV4-1	TRBJ2-1	CASTPIFPESGGEPYNEQFF	TGCGCCAGTACCCCAATTTTCCCTGAGTCGGGCGGGGAACCCTACAATGAGCAGTTCTTC
.	TRBD1	TRBV7-3	TRBJ1-1	CASSQAGQGGAFF	TGTGCCAGCAGCCAGGCCGGCCAGGGGGGCGCTTTCTTT
.	.	TRBV11-2	TRBJ2-2	CASSKLGPVELFF	TGTGCCAGCAGCAAACTAGGGCCAGTGGAGCTGTTTTTT
once	.	TRBV2	TRBJ1-1	CASSQMAGLSEAFF	TGTGCCAGCAGTCAAATGGCAGGGTTGAGTGAAGCTTTCTTT
few	.	TRBV6-1	TRBJ2-7	CASSDVGRKQYF	TGTGCCAGCTCCGATGTAGGGAGGAAGCAGTACTTC
.	TRBD1	TRBV9	TRBJ2-5	CASSEGTGALETQYF	TGTGCCAGCAGCGAAGGGACAGGGGCTTTAGAGACCCAGTACTTC
.	.	TRBV5-4	TRBJ1-2	CASSSMTVLYGYTF	TGTGCCAGCAGCTCTATGACAGTCCTCTATGGCTACACCTTC
.	.	TRBV19	TRBJ1-2	CASSTEGRNYGYTF	TGTGCCAGTAGTACGGAGGGGCGGAACTATGGCTACACCTTC
.	.	TRBV6-6	TRBJ1-3	CASSHSHSGNTIYF	TGTGCCAGCAGTCACAGTCACTCTGGAAACACCATATATTTT
.	.	TRBV19	TRBJ1-1	CASSIVGRGNTEAFF	TGTGCCAGTAGTATAGTGGGCAGGGGAAACACTGAAGCTTTCTTT